One sample yielded the 23 T cell receptor beta chains listed below, sequenced in a study of blood T cell repertoires in COVID-19. Sequencing used immunoSEQ multiplex PCR; TCRdb keeps in-frame clones, though not all of them. The data contain 350,000 to 400,000 clones, 70% to 90% of them singletons. Sample: PBMCs or T cells enriched from blood (not recorded which). These receptors originate from a man aged 35 to 55 in a cohort exposed to, infected with or recovered from COVID-19 (not recorded which).

For this clone: Distinct nucleotide sequences in the sample also encode this CDR3. The chain joins TRBV18 to TRBJ1-5; a weak D match, TRBD1 (6 bases). V was cut by 2 bases and J by 2 bases, with 7 bases left in between. The CDR3 loop spans 14 amino acids. CDR1 and CDR2 from the germline V gene are KGHSH and LQKENI. The CDR3 DNA is TGTGCCAGCTCACCAGGGGGCGGCAATCAGCCCCAGCATTTT. Protein sequence: CASSPGGGNQPQHF.

The chain is built from TRBV27 and TRBJ2-1, with 8 nucleotides matching TRBD2. This CDR3 spans 13 amino acids. Germline CDR1 MNHEY, CDR2 SMNVEV (reference sequence). Germline trimming cut 5 bases from V and 8 bases from J; bases unmatched to any gene: 5. CDR3 nucleotide sequence: TGTGCCAGCAGTAAGCGGGAGTGGGATGAGCAGTTCTTC. Its translation is CASSKREWDEQFF.

This sequence joins TRBV3-1 (or the pseudogene TRBV3-2) and TRBJ1-2; D gene unclear. This CDR3 comprises 13 residues. Germline CDR1 and CDR2: LGHDT and YNNKEL (reference sequence). V was shortened by 0 bases and J by 7 bases, with 9 bases between the two germline ends. CDR3 protein: CASSQESYLGYTF. The CDR3 region has the DNA TGTGCCAGCAGCCAAGAGTCCTACCTTGGCTACACCTTC.

The chain has TRBV18 and TRBJ2-2, with D possibly matching TRBD2 (6 bases). The CDR3 spans 16 residues. Between the trimmed V and J ends, which lost 2 bases and 5 bases, there was a span of 15 bases. The germline V gene has CDR1 KGHSH and CDR2 LQKENI. The CDR3 nucleotides read TGTGCCAGCTCACCAGTGGAGGGAGCGGATACCGGGGAGCTGTTTTTT. Translation gives CASSPVEGADTGELFF.

This chain links TRBV5-5 with TRBJ1-5, with 7 positions matching TRBD1. The CDR3 totals 14 residues. V was pared by 4 bases and J by 4 bases, with 5 bases of the junction left unmatched. Germline values: CDR1 SGHKS, CDR2 YYEKEE (reference sequence). As DNA, the CDR3 is TGTGCCAGCAGCCCGGGGACAGTTAATCAGCCCCAGCATTTT. This translates into CASSPGTVNQPQHF.

The chain recombines TRBV30 with TRBJ1-3; D not resolved. V lost 3 bases to trimming and J lost 2 bases, with 5 bases between them. Per germline, CDR1 GTSNPN and CDR2 SVGIG (reference sequence). This CDR3 region has 12 residues. CDR3 sequence (DNA): TGTGCCTGGAGGGCGGCTGGAAACACCATATATTTT. Translation: CAWRAAGNTIYF.

The chain carries TRBV5-8 and TRBJ2-5, with 9 bases lining up with TRBD2. V was pared by 0 bases and J by 5 bases, with 8 bases of the junction left unmatched. Looked up from germline, CDR1 is SGHTS and CDR2 is YDEGEE. This CDR3 has 16 amino acids. CDR3 bases: TGTGCCAGCAGCTTGGTAGCGGGAGAAAAAAGGGAGACCCAGTACTTC. Its protein is CASSLVAGEKRETQYF. Based on the CDR3 plus reference TRBV5-8 and TRBJ2-5, the full variable domain is EAGVTQSPTHLIKTRGQQATLRCSPISGHTSVYWYQQALGLGLQFLLWYDEGEERNRGNFPPRFSGRQFPNYSSELNVNALELEDSALYLCASSLVAGEKRETQYFGPGTRLLVL.

The gene calls are TRBV2 and TRBJ2-5, with D possibly being TRBD1 (5 bases). With 5 bases removed from V and 4 bases from J, the gap between germline ends came to 8 bases. Germline values: CDR1 SNHLY, CDR2 FYNNEI. This CDR3 comprises 12 residues. For the CDR3, the DNA is TGTGCCAGCAGTCAGGGATTAGAGACCCAGTACTTC. Translated: CASSQGLETQYF.

V usage is TRBV27 and J usage is TRBJ2-2, with a tentative D call TRBD1 (6 bases). Trimming left V 3 bases short and J 3 bases short, with 14 bases between. There are 16 residues in the CDR3. Germline CDR1 MNHEY, CDR2 SMNVEV (reference sequence). Here the CDR3 DNA reads TGTGCCAGCAGTTTTCTTACAGGGCGGGACACCGGGGAGCTGTTTTTT. This codes for CASSFLTGRDTGELFF.

This clone has just one count. This chain connects TRBV11-2 to TRBJ2-1, with D perhaps matching TRBD1 (5 bases). The CDR3 is made up of 15 amino acids. Germline V lookup: CDR1 SGHAT, CDR2 FQNNGV. The V end lost 6 bases, the J end lost 5 bases, and 17 bases lay between the germline ends. The CDR3 sequence is CASRVWGSAHNEQFF. The CDR3, as DNA: TGTGCCAGCAGAGTCTGGGGCAGTGCTCACAATGAGCAGTTCTTC.

The chain recombines TRBV5-1 with TRBJ1-4; D remains ambiguous. V was pared by 1 base and J by 3 bases, with 10 bases between. The germline gives CDR1 SGHRS, CDR2 YFSETQ. There are 15 residues in the CDR3. CDR3 DNA: TGCGCCAGCAGCTTGTTCCCGGGATCTAATGAAAAACTGTTTTTT. It is translated as CASSLFPGSNEKLFF.

This chain uses TRBV27 with TRBJ2-3; D is ambiguous. Germline CDR1 MNHEY, CDR2 SMNVEV (reference sequence). This CDR3 has 13 residues. V was clipped by 0 bases and J by 1 base, with 2 bases between them. This CDR3 reads CASSLSGTDTQYF. In DNA form, the CDR3 reads TGTGCCAGCAGTTTATCCGGCACAGATACGCAGTATTTT.

In regard to this clone: The same CDR3 can be traced to other DNA sequences in this sample. The V call is TRBV5-1, the J call TRBJ1-1; TRBD1 aligns across 8 bases. CDR3 length: 14 amino acids. Germline-derived CDR1 and CDR2 are SGHRS and YFSETQ. With 4 bases clipped from V and 1 base from J, the junction kept 3 bases outside the gene matches. The CDR3 region has the DNA TGCGCCAGCAGCCCAGGGGGCGGGAACACTGAAGCTTTCTTT. Translating gives CASSPGGGNTEAFF.

CDR3 protein: CASSLRGSSYNEQFF. The CDR3 coding sequence is TGTGCCAGCAGCTTGCGGGGAAGCTCCTACAATGAGCAGTTCTTC. V gene TRBV21-1 combines with J gene TRBJ2-1; the DNA was not compared with TRBD2, the D call given in the table. TRBV21-1 is a documented pseudogene. CDR3 size: 15 residues.

This clone has a single count. The J gene is TRBJ1-5, the V gene TRBV27, with 7 bases fitting TRBD1. V lost 5 bases to trimming and J lost 3 bases; unmatched junction nucleotides: 10. The CDR3 has 16 amino acids. Germline loops: CDR1 MNHEY, CDR2 SMNVEV (reference sequence). The CDR3 loop reads CASSPLQGITNQPQHF. CDR3 nucleotide sequence: TGTGCCAGCAGTCCCCTACAGGGGATCACCAATCAGCCCCAGCATTTT.

This chain joins TRBV19 and TRBJ1-5; D not resolved. This CDR3 is 11 amino acids long. The germline V gene encodes CDR1 LNHDA and CDR2 SQIVND (reference sequence). V was clipped by 8 bases and J by 1 base, with 3 bases between them. CDR3 residues: CASGSNQPQHF. CDR3 sequence (DNA): TGTGCCAGTGGCAGCAATCAGCCCCAGCATTTT.

Concerning this clone itself: Other DNA sequences in this specimen translate into the identical CDR3. The chain employs TRBV5-1 and TRBJ1-3, with D perhaps TRBD1 (6 bases). Germline assignment: CDR1 SGHRS and CDR2 YFSETQ. This CDR3 is built from 14 residues. V lost 0 bases and J lost 4, with 8 bases in between. CDR3 sequence (DNA): TGCGCCAGCAGCTTGGGACAGGCGGGAAACACCATATATTTT. Protein product: CASSLGQAGNTIYF.

This clone was picked up one time. The chain links TRBV30 to TRBJ1-1, with 10 bases identical to TRBD1. This CDR3 has 16 residues. The junction had 9 bases not matched to a gene; V was cut back by 1 base and J by 4 bases. Germline V gene sequence: CDR1 GTSNPN, CDR2 SVGIG (reference sequence). The CDR3 region is CAWSAKIGQGVTEAFF. The CDR3 DNA reads TGTGCCTGGAGTGCGAAGATCGGACAGGGGGTCACTGAAGCTTTCTTT. The variable domain in full, completed from reference TRBV30 and TRBJ1-1, reads SQTIHQWPATLVQPVGSPLSLECTVEGTSNPNLYWYRQAAGRGLQLLFYSVGIGQISSEVPQNLSASRPQDRQFILSSKKLLLSDSGFYLCAWSAKIGQGVTEAFFGQGTRLTVV.

The chain links TRBV6-5 to TRBJ1-2; the match to TRBD1 covers 8 bases. In germline, CDR1 is MNHEY, CDR2 SVGAGI. The length of the CDR3 is 16 residues. Losses at the gene ends were 2 bases for V and 0 bases for J; bases not matched to a gene: 5. The CDR3, as DNA: TGTGCCAGCAGTTACGACAGGGGAGGAACTAACTATGGCTACACCTTC. It codes for CASSYDRGGTNYGYTF.

The chain combines TRBV2 with TRBJ2-7; D unresolved. With 0 bases removed from V and 0 bases from J, the gap between germline ends came to 6 bases. The CDR3 loop spans 14 amino acids. Looked up from germline, CDR1 is SNHLY and CDR2 is FYNNEI. The CDR3 spells CASSEARLSYEQYF. The CDR3 DNA sequence: TGTGCCAGCAGTGAAGCGCGTCTCTCCTACGAGCAGTACTTC.

The V and J genes are TRBV5-6 and TRBJ2-2, with 13 positions matching TRBD2. V shed 0 bases, J shed 0 bases, and the junction held 2 bases outside the gene matches. CDR3 length: 18 amino acids. Germline CDR1 reads SGHDT; CDR2 reads YYEEEE. CDR3 sequence: CASSLGLAGGANTGELFF. CDR3 sequence (DNA): TGTGCCAGCAGCTTGGGACTAGCGGGAGGAGCGAACACCGGGGAGCTGTTTTTT.

The chain uses TRBV6-2 or TRBV6-3 and TRBJ1-2; no firm D call. Germline assignment: CDR1 MNHEY and CDR2 SVGEGT. The V gene lost 2 bases and the J gene lost 4 bases, with 8 bases spanning the gap. This CDR3 is 13 amino acids long. CDR3 in amino acids: CASSYIGGYGYTF. The CDR3 DNA follows: TGTGCCAGCAGTTACATAGGAGGCTATGGCTACACCTTC.

The chain uses TRBV2 and TRBJ2-5; 12 bases agree with TRBD2. This CDR3 spans 18 amino acids. Trimming at V came to 5 bases and at J to 4 bases, leaving 14 bases not matched to a gene. Germline V gene lookup returns CDR1 SNHLY and CDR2 FYNNEI. For the CDR3, the DNA is TGTGCCAGCAGTAGCCCAGGACTAGCGGGGTGGCTAGGAGAGACCCAGTACTTC. Amino acid sequence: CASSSPGLAGWLGETQYF.